The 5 T cell receptor beta chains below were found in one sample sequenced in a study of OX40 agonist ivuxolimab in advanced cancers. Sequenced by immunoSEQ multiplex PCR; TCRdb stores in-frame clones only, minus some. The sample gives approximately 76,000 clones, 70% to 90% of which show up once; roughly 6% is in the top ten. The sequences come from CD4+ or CD8+ T cells sorted from blood, collected in a trial of the OX40 agonist ivuxolimab. These TCRs come from an adult with an advanced solid tumor such as melanoma, head and neck, liver or kidney cancer.

The chain couples TRBV7-2 to TRBJ1-2; possible D gene TRBD1, 6 bases. Germline-derived CDR1 and CDR2 are SGHTA and FQGNSA. CDR3 length equals 16 residues. Trimming took 5 bases from V and 6 from J, leaving 22 bases between them. CDR3 coding DNA: TGTGCCAGCAGCCCGGCCCCCGGGACATCGGGCGATGGCTACACCTTC. As protein: CASSPAPGTSGDGYTF.

CDR3 sequence: CASRTNPGVGTGELFF. In DNA, the CDR3 is TGTGCCAGCAGGACAAACCCGGGGGTTGGCACCGGGGAGCTGTTTTTT. The genes are TRBV6-6 and TRBJ2-2; possibly TRBD2 for D (6 bases). Deletions cut 6 bases from V and 4 bases from J, with 18 bases between. Germline CDR1 MNHNY, CDR2 SVGAGI (reference sequence). The length of the CDR3 is 16 residues.

V is TRBV27 and J is TRBJ2-7; 7 nucleotides align to TRBD1. The V gene's germline CDR1 is MNHEY and CDR2 SMNVEV (reference sequence). V lost 5 bases to trimming and J lost 3 bases; unmatched junction nucleotides: 16. The CDR3 length is 17 residues. CDR3 region: CASSPTPLLTGNYEQYF. The CDR3 region has the DNA TGTGCCAGCAGTCCCACTCCACTCTTGACAGGGAACTACGAGCAGTACTTC.

The rearrangement uses TRBV28 and TRBJ1-1; tentative D call: TRBD1 (6 bases). The CDR3 loop spans 16 amino acids. CDR1 is MDHEN and CDR2 is SYDVKM in the germline V gene. Trimming removed 7 bases at V and 0 bases at J, with 18 bases between. CDR3 residues: CASTYSGAGMNTEAFF. The CDR3 DNA reads TGTGCCAGCACCTACTCGGGGGCGGGCATGAACACTGAAGCTTTCTTT.

This clone was recorded only once. The chain couples TRBV9 to TRBJ2-3, with D tentatively TRBD1 or TRBD2 (6 bases each). This CDR3 comprises 14 residues. Looked up from germline, CDR1 is SGDLS and CDR2 is YYNGEE. With 4 bases removed from V and 2 bases from J, the gap between germline ends came to 11 bases. The CDR3 region is CASSRGDNTDTQYF. In nucleotides, the CDR3 is TGTGCCAGCAGCCGCGGGGACAACACAGATACGCAGTATTTT.